Many counts were recorded for the clone carrying this TCR beta chain. The antigen is undetermined. V gave up 4 bases and J gave up 4 bases; unmatched junction bases: 9. The CDR3 runs to 14 residues. Germline-derived CDR1 and CDR2 are SQVTM and ANQGSEA. Tagging with unique molecular identifiers was a feature of the TCR beta cDNA libraries. A population of about 1 to 11 million T cells gave rise to 450,000 to 500,000 cDNA molecules. TCRdb re-analysed the PCR reads in MiXCR, keeping a single row per CDR3 protein. The sample contains 180,000 or so distinct CDR3 sequences, over 25% of which appear only once. The source of the sample is a study of post-analysis software for immune sequencing data. Across the study: Included courses were relapsing-remitting and secondary progressive multiple sclerosis; progressive-relapsing multiple sclerosis was also included. The study's findings and limits: Patients used about 5 TRBV segments, including TRBV5-6, TRBV5-1 and TRBV20-1, more often than controls. Those with multiple sclerosis, the patient group, showed significantly lower normalized Chao1 diversity than controls.

The sequence was collected from a girl aged 2 to 17 with multiple sclerosis. The material sequenced was blood. The chain employs TRBV29-1 and TRBJ1-2, with 7 bases lining up with TRBD1. As DNA, the CDR3 is TGCAGCGTTGCGACAGGGTCCGCAATCTATGGCTACACCTTC. It yields the protein CSVATGSAIYGYTF.